This T cell receptor beta chain was observed in a study of Ad26.COV2.S vaccination and SARS-CoV-2 variants. Study results and caveats: The placebo group had lower spike-specific TCR breadth than the vaccine recipients did. Total responses of T cells may have been underestimated by the analyses of TCR breadth and depth. In vaccinated individuals, spike-specific CD8+ and CD4+ T cell responses reportedly displayed substantial breadth. Vaccine and placebo groups showed comparable non-spike TCR breadth.

In germline, CDR1 is MNHEY, CDR2 SMNVEV (reference sequence). The CDR3 loop spans 15 amino acids. The V and J ends lost 3 bases and 6 bases, in that order; junction bases with no gene match: 3. Profiling relied on immunoSEQ multiplex PCR, and the TCRdb table lists in-frame clones only, not all of them. Here the sample spans about 140,000 clones, 86% being singletons. To note about this clone: What it binds is not known.

This rearrangement joins TRBV27 to TRBJ2-2; TRBD2 agrees at 11 bases. The TCR was taken from a human donor who had recovered from COVID-19. Sequenced here: peripheral blood, sampled after recovery from COVID-19. The CDR3 nucleotides are TGTGCCAGCAGTTTGCTAGCGGGGGGCTCCGGGGAGCTGTTTTTT. Its protein product is CASSLLAGGSGELFF.